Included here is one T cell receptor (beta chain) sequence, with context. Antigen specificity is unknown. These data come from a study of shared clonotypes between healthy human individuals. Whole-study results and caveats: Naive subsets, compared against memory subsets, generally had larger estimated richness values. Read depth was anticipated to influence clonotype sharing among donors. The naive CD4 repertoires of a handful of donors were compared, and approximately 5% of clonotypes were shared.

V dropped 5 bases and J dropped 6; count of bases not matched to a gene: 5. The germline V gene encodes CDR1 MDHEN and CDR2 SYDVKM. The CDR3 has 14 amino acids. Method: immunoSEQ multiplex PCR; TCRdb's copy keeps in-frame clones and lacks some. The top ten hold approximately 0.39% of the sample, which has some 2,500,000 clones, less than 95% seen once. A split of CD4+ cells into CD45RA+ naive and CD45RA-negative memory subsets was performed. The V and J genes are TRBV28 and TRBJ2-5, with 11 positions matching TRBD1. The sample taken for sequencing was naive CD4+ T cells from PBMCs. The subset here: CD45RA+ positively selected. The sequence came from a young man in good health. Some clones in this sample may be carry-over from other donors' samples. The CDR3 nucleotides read TGTGCCAGCAGTAGGGACAGGGGGGGGAAGACCCAGTACTTC. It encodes CASSRDRGGKTQYF.